The clone carrying this T cell receptor beta chain has just one count. Its antigen remains unidentified. Trimming left V 5 bases short and J 0 bases short, with 13 bases between. Germline loops: CDR1 MNHEY, CDR2 SMNVEV (reference sequence). There are 16 residues in the CDR3. The source of the sample is a study of T cell responses to AZD1222 COVID-19 vaccine. Whole-study results and caveats: Two AZD1222 administrations were followed by greater Spike-specific TCR breadth and depth. Nearly half of the spike-specific TCRs reportedly recognize variant regions that carry no mutations.

Only in-frame clones appear in the TCRdb table, and some are missing; sequencing was by immunoSEQ multiplex PCR. The sample gives about 81,000 clones, just over 90% of which show up once; approximately 5.6% is in the top ten. This rearrangement joins TRBV27 to TRBJ2-2; D remains ambiguous. The sequenced sample was peripheral blood, obtained on day 0 of AZD1222 vaccination. The receptor was derived from an adult in good health. The CDR3 is CASSPLGFANTGELFF. CDR3 in DNA: TGTGCCAGCAGTCCCCTGGGGTTCGCGAACACCGGGGAGCTGTTTTTT.